These 30 T cell receptor beta chains came from one sample sequenced in a study of shared clonotypes between healthy human individuals. Measured with immunoSEQ multiplex PCR; TCRdb has only the in-frame clones, and not every one. Among 2 million to 2.5 million clones listed, around 95% were seen once. The sample was naive CD4+ T cells sorted from blood. This sample's subset: CD45RA+ positively selected. Receptors originate from a man between 18 and 35 years old in good health.

The chain joins TRBV27 to TRBJ2-1; 8 bases agree with TRBD2. The CDR3 has 15 amino acids. Germline CDR1 reads MNHEY; CDR2 reads SMNVEV (reference sequence). The junction had 3 bases not matched to a gene; V was cut back by 2 bases and J by 3 bases. The CDR3 loop is CASSLGTSGYNEQFF. DNA of the CDR3: TGTGCCAGCAGTTTAGGCACTAGCGGCTACAATGAGCAGTTCTTC.

The V and J genes are TRBV2 and TRBJ1-5; the D is unclear. The V and J ends lost 8 bases and 4 bases respectively, with 18 bases between them. Germline CDR1 SNHLY, CDR2 FYNNEI. The CDR3 loop spans 15 amino acids. In DNA, the CDR3 is TGTGCCAGCGCCAGAGGATATCCTTCTAATCAGCCCCAGCATTTT. Protein sequence: CASARGYPSNQPQHF. Full variable domain (outside the CDR3, taken from reference TRBV2 and TRBJ1-5): EPEVTQTPSHQVTQMGQEVILRCVPISNHLYFYWYRQILGQKVEFLVSFYNNEISEKSEIFDDQFSVERPDGSNFTLKIRSTKLEDSAMYFCASARGYPSNQPQHFGDGTRLSIL.

The J gene is TRBJ2-7, the V gene TRBV4-1, with D perhaps being TRBD1 or TRBD2 (5 bases each). Per germline, CDR1 MGHRA and CDR2 YSYEKL. The length of the CDR3 is 14 residues. Trimming shortened V by 4 bases and J by 3 bases, and 13 bases separated the two germline ends. CDR3 residues: CASSLPGRNYEQYF. CDR3 DNA: TGCGCCAGCAGCCTACCGGGACGGAACTACGAGCAGTACTTC.

The V gene is TRBV4-3, the J gene TRBJ2-1; 10 nucleotides align to TRBD2. V lost 0 bases and J lost 11; bases outside the gene matches: 13. There are 17 residues in the CDR3. From germline, CDR1 is LGHNA and CDR2 YSLEER. CDR3 nucleotide sequence: TGCGCCAGCAGCCAAGAAGATAGCGGGAGGTACGCGTCTCAGCAGTTCTTC. Translation gives CASSQEDSGRYASQQFF.

The chain combines TRBV30 with TRBJ1-1; D remains ambiguous. V lost 3 bases to trimming and J lost 0 bases, with 8 bases between them. The CDR3 runs to 13 residues. CDR1 is GTSNPN and CDR2 is SVGIG in the germline V gene (reference sequence). The CDR3: CAWRLEVNTEAFF. For the CDR3, the DNA is TGTGCCTGGAGGCTTGAGGTGAACACTGAAGCTTTCTTT.

The V and J genes are TRBV10-1 and TRBJ2-3; perhaps TRBD2 as D (6 bases). Trimming removed 0 bases from V and 1 base from J, with 11 bases in between. CDR1 is WNHNN, CDR2 SYGVQD, per germline (reference sequence). This CDR3 has 16 residues. The CDR3 region is CASSESGGVGTDTQYF. The CDR3 DNA follows: TGCGCCAGCAGTGAGTCGGGGGGAGTGGGCACAGATACGCAGTATTTT.

The chain links TRBV10-3 to TRBJ1-1; a weak D match, TRBD1 (5 bases). The CDR3 covers 13 residues. Germline V lookup: CDR1 ENHRY, CDR2 SYGVKD. V lost 6 bases, J lost 3 bases, and 11 bases lay in between. The chain's CDR3 is CAIRVGEDTEAFF. Written as DNA, the CDR3 is TGTGCCATCAGAGTGGGGGAGGACACTGAAGCTTTCTTT.

With respect to this clone: Distinct nucleotide sequences in the sample also encode this CDR3. In DNA, the CDR3 is TGCGCCAGCAGCTTGGCCGGTAACACTGAAGCTTTCTTT. This sequence encodes CASSLAGNTEAFF. The chain couples TRBV5-1 to TRBJ1-1; D ambiguous. Germline CDR1 reads SGHRS; CDR2 reads YFSETQ. V was shortened by 0 bases and J by 2 bases, with 5 bases between the two germline ends. This CDR3 spans 13 amino acids.

The chain employs TRBV7-8 and TRBJ1-1, with TRBD1 matching over 7 bases. CDR3 length: 13 amino acids. Germline loops: CDR1 SGHVS, CDR2 FQNEAQ. The J segment lost 8 bases and the V segment lost 6 bases, leaving 9 bases of the junction unmatched. The CDR3 spells CASSSLLTGEAFF. The CDR3, as DNA: TGTGCCAGCAGTTCCCTCCTGACAGGGGAAGCTTTCTTT.

The chain employs TRBV6-6 and TRBJ2-7; 7 nucleotides match TRBD1. With V trimmed by 5 bases and J by 9 bases, 10 bases remained unmatched. CDR3 length: 13 residues. CDR1 is MNHNY and CDR2 is SVGAGI in the germline V gene (reference sequence). CDR3 residues: CASSTGQTPGQYF. The DNA for the CDR3 is TGTGCCAGCAGTACGGGACAGACCCCAGGGCAGTACTTC.

CDR3 protein: CASRRMPAGNTGELFF. The CDR3 region has the DNA TGTGCCAGCAGACGAATGCCAGCGGGTAACACCGGGGAGCTGTTTTTT. The rearrangement links TRBV11-2 to TRBJ2-2; weak D call: TRBD2 (6 bases). The germline V gene has CDR1 SGHAT and CDR2 FQNNGV. The length of the CDR3 is 16 residues. V was shortened by 6 bases and J by 2 bases, with 16 bases between the two germline ends.

The V and J genes are TRBV2 and TRBJ1-4; TRBD1 might be the D (6 bases). The germline CDR1 and CDR2 sequences are SNHLY and FYNNEI. V was shortened by 8 bases and J by 0 bases, with 10 bases between the two germline ends. This CDR3 has 14 amino acids. The CDR3 loop reads CASRTGPTNEKLFF. DNA of the CDR3: TGTGCCAGCCGAACAGGGCCAACTAATGAAAAACTGTTTTTT.

This chain uses TRBV5-1 with TRBJ2-5; TRBD2 matches 7 bases. Losses at the gene ends were 0 bases for V and 4 bases for J; bases not matched to a gene: 15. Germline loops: CDR1 SGHRS, CDR2 YFSETQ. The CDR3 covers 18 residues. The CDR3 coding sequence is TGCGCCAGCAGCTTGGTCGTGGCGAAAAATGCGGGGGTAGAGACCCAGTACTTC. Amino acids: CASSLVVAKNAGVETQYF.

This chain connects TRBV18 to TRBJ1-2; 7 positions agree with TRBD1. Trimming took 3 bases from V and 7 from J; bases not matched to a gene: 5. Germline assignment: CDR1 KGHSH and CDR2 LQKENI. This CDR3 is built from 13 residues. DNA for the CDR3: TGTGCCAGCTCACCCATCCGACAGGGTGGCTACACCTTC. As protein: CASSPIRQGGYTF.

The chain carries TRBV30 and TRBJ1-5; D may be TRBD1 (5 bases). The CDR3 spans 13 residues. V was clipped by 8 bases and J by 2 bases, with 13 bases between them. Germline CDR1 is GTSNPN and CDR2 is SVGIG (reference sequence). This CDR3 is CAMGLTRNQPQHF. CDR3 nucleotides: TGTGCCATGGGACTGACGCGCAATCAGCCCCAGCATTTT.

The chain couples TRBV2 to TRBJ1-5; TRBD1 agrees at 8 bases. The J segment lost 4 bases and the V segment lost 5 bases, leaving 7 bases of the junction unmatched. Germline loops: CDR1 SNHLY, CDR2 FYNNEI. CDR3 size: 15 residues. This chain's CDR3 is CASSKQGVPNQPQHF. The CDR3 bases are TGTGCCAGCAGTAAACAGGGGGTCCCTAATCAGCCCCAGCATTTT.

V and J are TRBV10-3 and TRBJ1-1, with a weak D call TRBD1 (5 bases). There are 13 residues in the CDR3. The ends were cut back, 4 bases at V and 8 bases at J, with 14 bases in the middle. The V gene's germline CDR1 is ENHRY and CDR2 SYGVKD. The CDR3, as DNA: TGTGCCATCAGTGTGGGGACGCCTCGGGAAGCTTTCTTT. Translating gives CAISVGTPREAFF.

The chain carries TRBV19 and TRBJ1-1; D gene ambiguous. This CDR3 contains 12 residues. V lost 4 bases, J lost 3 bases, and 6 bases lay in between. Germline V lookup: CDR1 LNHDA, CDR2 SQIVND (reference sequence). CDR3 in DNA: TGTGCCAGTAGTAGAACCCACACTGAAGCTTTCTTT. Protein product: CASSRTHTEAFF.

The gene calls are TRBV11-2 and TRBJ2-1; a weak D match, TRBD2 (6 bases). V lost 3 bases and J lost 5, with 14 bases in between. The CDR3 runs to 15 residues. Germline values: CDR1 SGHAT, CDR2 FQNNGV. DNA for the CDR3: TGTGCCAGCAGCTTCAACCGGGGACTGAACAATGAGCAGTTCTTC. Translation: CASSFNRGLNNEQFF.

This rearrangement joins TRBV30 to TRBJ2-3; D may correspond to TRBD1 or TRBD2 (6 bases each). Per the germline V gene, CDR1 is GTSNPN and CDR2 is SVGIG (reference sequence). The V and J ends lost 5 bases and 0 bases respectively, with 12 bases between them. This CDR3 has 14 amino acids. The CDR3 sequence: CAWGIGGSTDTQYF. The DNA of the CDR3 is TGTGCCTGGGGAATAGGGGGGAGCACAGATACGCAGTATTTT.

Concerning this clone: The sample holds other DNA sequences that translate to the same CDR3. The rearrangement joins TRBV29-1 to TRBJ1-3; 7 bases fit TRBD1. Trimming at V came to 5 bases and at J to 4 bases, leaving 5 bases not matched to a gene. Germline V gene lookup returns CDR1 SQVTM and CDR2 ANQGSEA. The CDR3 totals 13 residues. CDR3 sequence (DNA): TGCAGCGTTTCTCAGGGGGTCGGAAACACCATATATTTT. Its protein is CSVSQGVGNTIYF.

The V call is TRBV7-2, the J call TRBJ2-3; 7 bases are a match to TRBD2. Per germline, CDR1 SGHTA and CDR2 FQGNSA. The length of the CDR3 is 17 residues. V shed 3 bases, J shed 3 bases, and the junction held 12 bases outside the gene matches. The CDR3 DNA reads TGTGCCAGCAGCTTTGCTTTGCGGGAGTGGTTGACAGATACGCAGTATTTT. Its protein is CASSFALREWLTDTQYF.

The CDR3 is CASSQAGAETQYF. CDR3 nucleotide sequence: TGTGCCAGCAGCCAAGCGGGGGCAGAGACCCAGTACTTC. The J gene is TRBJ2-5, the V gene TRBV25-1; 8 bases match TRBD2. V shed 6 bases and J 4 bases; nucleotides not matched to a gene: 4. CDR1 is MGHDK and CDR2 is SYGVNS in the germline V gene. The CDR3 extends over 13 amino acids.

V and J are TRBV7-9 and TRBJ2-7; D is unclear. The CDR3 length is 12 residues. With 5 bases removed from V and 7 bases from J, the gap between germline ends came to 12 bases. The germline V gene encodes CDR1 SEHNR and CDR2 FQNEAQ (reference sequence). CDR3: CASSQYREEQYF. CDR3 nucleotide sequence: TGTGCCAGCAGCCAGTATAGAGAAGAGCAGTACTTC.

This clone appeared once. V is TRBV7-9 and J is TRBJ1-4; a possible D gene is TRBD1 (6 bases). Germline CDR1 and CDR2: SEHNR and FQNEAQ (reference sequence). V was clipped by 11 bases and J by 4 bases, with 14 bases between them. The length of the CDR3 is 13 residues. The CDR3 DNA reads as TGTGCCGTCTCCAAGGACAGTAATGAAAAACTGTTTTTT. It codes for CAVSKDSNEKLFF.

This chain links TRBV6-6 with TRBJ2-2; no clear D. V gave up 3 bases and J gave up 1 base, with 6 bases separating them. Germline CDR1 MNHNY, CDR2 SVGAGI (reference sequence). The CDR3 has 14 residues. The CDR3 region is CASSYEVNTGELFF. DNA of the CDR3: TGTGCCAGCAGTTATGAAGTGAACACCGGGGAGCTGTTTTTT.

The V gene is TRBV5-1, the J gene TRBJ2-7; 9 bases align to TRBD1. The CDR3 sequence is 15 residues long. V shed 1 base, J shed 2 bases, and the junction held 4 bases outside the gene matches. CDR1 and CDR2 (germline): SGHRS, YFSETQ. The CDR3 loop reads CASSLSGQGPYEQYF. CDR3 coding DNA: TGCGCCAGCAGCTTGTCGGGACAGGGCCCCTACGAGCAGTACTTC.

The CDR3 region is CASSEGRGSNIQYF. The CDR3 DNA reads as TGTGCCAGCAGTGAAGGACGAGGGTCAAACATTCAGTACTTC. J is TRBJ2-4 and V is TRBV6-1; D perhaps matches TRBD2 (5 bases). The CDR3 contains 14 residues. With 1 base removed from V and 6 bases from J, the gap between germline ends came to 10 bases. The germline CDR1 and CDR2 sequences are MNHNS and SASEGT.

The V gene is TRBV7-8, the J gene TRBJ2-1; tentatively, D is TRBD1 (5 bases). Germline V lookup: CDR1 SGHVS, CDR2 FQNEAQ. Trimming took 5 bases from V and 0 from J, leaving 11 bases between them. CDR3 length: 15 amino acids. The DNA for the CDR3 is TGTGCCAGCAGCCCATCCGACAGCTCCTACAATGAGCAGTTCTTC. It yields the protein CASSPSDSSYNEQFF.

The genes are TRBV10-1 and TRBJ2-7; 9 positions match TRBD1. The CDR3 length is 13 residues. The trim removed 6 bases at V and 3 bases at J, leaving 3 bases unmatched. Germline V gene sequence: CDR1 WNHNN, CDR2 SYGVQD (reference sequence). CDR3 DNA sequence: TGCGCCAGCAGCAAGGGACAGGGCTACGAGCAGTACTTC. Its translation is CASSKGQGYEQYF.